What follows describes a single T cell receptor beta chain. Its cognate antigen is unknown. The sample belongs to a study of vaccination effects on CD4 cells after COVID-19. Study-wide points: There were few convalescent patients in the study and no early post-infection timepoints.

Produced via immunoSEQ multiplex PCR; TCRdb's table is partial and in-frame only. This sample has 65,000 to 90,000 clones, with under 85% found just once. Pools of viral peptides were used by the ViraFEST assay to expand antigen-specific CD4+ T cells ahead of sequencing. Between days 9 and 11 of culture, CD4+ T cells were separated out. Testing of the vaccine recipients showed negative nucleocapsid antibodies and no prior SARS-CoV-2 infection. The CDR3 is made up of 15 amino acids. After removal of 4 bases from V and 6 bases from J, the junction contained 9 bases not matched to a gene. Germline values: CDR1 LGHNA, CDR2 YNFKEQ.

The sample in question was CD4+ T cells from PBMCs cultured with HCoV-NL63 spike peptides, obtained before COVID-19 vaccination. The sequence came from a human donor who received a COVID-19 vaccine. The chain couples TRBV4-2 to TRBJ1-5; 7 nucleotides line up with TRBD1. The CDR3 DNA reads as TGTGCCAGCAGCCTGGACAGGTCGGGGGTTCAGCCCCAGCATTTT. Its protein is CASSLDRSGVQPQHF.